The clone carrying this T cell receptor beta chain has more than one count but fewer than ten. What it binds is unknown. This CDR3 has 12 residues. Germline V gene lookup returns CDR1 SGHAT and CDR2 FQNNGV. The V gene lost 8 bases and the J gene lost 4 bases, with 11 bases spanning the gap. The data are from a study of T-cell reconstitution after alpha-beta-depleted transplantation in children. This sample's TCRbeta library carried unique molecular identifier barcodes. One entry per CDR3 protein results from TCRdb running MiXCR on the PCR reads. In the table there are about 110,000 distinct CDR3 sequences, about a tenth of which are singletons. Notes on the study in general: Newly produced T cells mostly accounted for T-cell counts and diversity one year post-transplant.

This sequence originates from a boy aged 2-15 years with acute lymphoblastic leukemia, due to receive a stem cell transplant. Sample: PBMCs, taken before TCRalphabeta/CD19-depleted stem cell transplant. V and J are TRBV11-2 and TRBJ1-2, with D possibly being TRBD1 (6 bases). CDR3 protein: CASAEGGYGYTF. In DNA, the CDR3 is TGTGCCAGCGCTGAGGGGGGCTATGGCTACACCTTC.